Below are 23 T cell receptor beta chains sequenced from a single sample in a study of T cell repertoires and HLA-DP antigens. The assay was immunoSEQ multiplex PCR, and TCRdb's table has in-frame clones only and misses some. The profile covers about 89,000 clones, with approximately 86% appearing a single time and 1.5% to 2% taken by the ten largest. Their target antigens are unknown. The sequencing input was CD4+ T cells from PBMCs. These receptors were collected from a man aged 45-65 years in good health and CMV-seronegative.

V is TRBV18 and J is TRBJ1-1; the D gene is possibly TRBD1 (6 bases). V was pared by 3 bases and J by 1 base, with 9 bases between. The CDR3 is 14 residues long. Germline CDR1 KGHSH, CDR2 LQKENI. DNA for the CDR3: TGTGCCAGCTCACCTACGGGACAGAACACTGAAGCTTTCTTT. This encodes CASSPTGQNTEAFF.

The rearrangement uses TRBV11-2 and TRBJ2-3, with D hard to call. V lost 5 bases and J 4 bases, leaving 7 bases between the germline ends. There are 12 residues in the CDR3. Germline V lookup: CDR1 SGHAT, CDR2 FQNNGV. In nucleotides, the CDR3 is TGTGCCAGCAGCCCCTTTGCAGATACGCAGTATTTT. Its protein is CASSPFADTQYF.

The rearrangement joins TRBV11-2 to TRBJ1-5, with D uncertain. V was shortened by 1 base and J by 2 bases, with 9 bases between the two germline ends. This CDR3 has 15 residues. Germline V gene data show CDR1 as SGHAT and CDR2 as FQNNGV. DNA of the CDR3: TGTGCCAGCAGCTTAGGGTTAAGCGGCAATCAGCCCCAGCATTTT. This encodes CASSLGLSGNQPQHF.

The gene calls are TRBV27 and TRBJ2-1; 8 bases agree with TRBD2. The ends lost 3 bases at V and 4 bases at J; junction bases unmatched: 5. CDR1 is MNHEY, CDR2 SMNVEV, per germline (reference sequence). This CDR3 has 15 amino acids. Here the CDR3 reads CASSFLSGAYNEQFF. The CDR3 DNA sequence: TGTGCCAGCAGTTTTCTTAGCGGGGCATACAATGAGCAGTTCTTC.

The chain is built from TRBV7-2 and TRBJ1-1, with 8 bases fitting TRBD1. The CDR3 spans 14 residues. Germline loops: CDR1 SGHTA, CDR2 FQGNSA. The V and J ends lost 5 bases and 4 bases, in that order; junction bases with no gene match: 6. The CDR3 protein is CASSRTRGRTEAFF. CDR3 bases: TGTGCCAGCAGCCGTACCAGGGGGCGCACTGAAGCTTTCTTT.

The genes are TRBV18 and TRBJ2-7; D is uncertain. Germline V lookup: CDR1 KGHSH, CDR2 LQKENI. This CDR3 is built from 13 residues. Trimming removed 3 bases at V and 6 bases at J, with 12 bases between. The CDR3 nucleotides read TGTGCCAGCTCACCGCAGAAGGGTGGCGAGCAGTACTTC. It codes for CASSPQKGGEQYF.

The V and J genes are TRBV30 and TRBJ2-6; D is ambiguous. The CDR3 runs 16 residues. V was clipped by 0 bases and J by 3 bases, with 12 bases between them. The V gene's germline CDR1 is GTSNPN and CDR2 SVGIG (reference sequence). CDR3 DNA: TGTGCCTGGAGTGTACAAAATTTGGGTGGGGCCAACGTCCTGACTTTC. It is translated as CAWSVQNLGGANVLTF.

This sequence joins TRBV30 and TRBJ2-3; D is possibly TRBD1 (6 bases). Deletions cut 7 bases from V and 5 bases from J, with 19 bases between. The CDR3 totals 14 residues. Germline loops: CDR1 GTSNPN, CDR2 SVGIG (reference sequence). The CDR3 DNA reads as TGTGCCTTCCTCGGAACAGGGATGGGAGATACGCAGTATTTT. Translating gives CAFLGTGMGDTQYF.

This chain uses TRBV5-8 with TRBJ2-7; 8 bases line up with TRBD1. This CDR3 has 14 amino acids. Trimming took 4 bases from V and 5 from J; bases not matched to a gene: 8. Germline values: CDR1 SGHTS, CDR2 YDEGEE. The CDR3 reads CASSRGQAVDEQYF. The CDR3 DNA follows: TGTGCCAGCAGCCGGGGACAGGCGGTCGACGAGCAGTACTTC.

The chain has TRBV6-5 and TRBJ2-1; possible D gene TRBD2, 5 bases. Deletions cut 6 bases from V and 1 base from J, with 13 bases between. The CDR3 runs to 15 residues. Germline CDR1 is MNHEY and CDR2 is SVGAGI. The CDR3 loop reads CASSSGILSYNEQFF. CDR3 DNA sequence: TGTGCCAGCAGCTCCGGGATTTTGTCCTACAATGAGCAGTTCTTC.

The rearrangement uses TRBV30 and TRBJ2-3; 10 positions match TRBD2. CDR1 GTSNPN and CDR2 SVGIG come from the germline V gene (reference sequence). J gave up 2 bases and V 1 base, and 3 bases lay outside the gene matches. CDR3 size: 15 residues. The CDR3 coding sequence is TGTGCCTGGAGTGGAGCGGGGGGGGTCACAGATACGCAGTATTTT. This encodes CAWSGAGGVTDTQYF.

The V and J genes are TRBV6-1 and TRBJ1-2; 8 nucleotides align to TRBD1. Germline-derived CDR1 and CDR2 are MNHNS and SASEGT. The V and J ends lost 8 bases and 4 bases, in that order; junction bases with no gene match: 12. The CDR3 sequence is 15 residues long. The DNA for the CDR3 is TGTGCCAGCTGCGACAGGGGTAAAGGTGCCTATGGCTACACCTTC. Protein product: CASCDRGKGAYGYTF.

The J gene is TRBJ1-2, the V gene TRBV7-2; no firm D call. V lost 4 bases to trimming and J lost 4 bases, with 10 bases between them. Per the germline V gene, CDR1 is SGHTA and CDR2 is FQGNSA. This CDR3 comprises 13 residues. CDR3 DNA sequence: TGTGCCAGCAGCTACGACGGACTCTATGGCTACACCTTC. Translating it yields CASSYDGLYGYTF. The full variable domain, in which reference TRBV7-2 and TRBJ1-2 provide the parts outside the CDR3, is GAGVSQSPSNKVTEKGKDVELRCDPISGHTALYWYRQSLGQGLEFLIYFQGNSAPDKSGLPSDRFSAERTGGSVSTLTIQRTQQEDSAVYLCASSYDGLYGYTFGSGTRLTVV.

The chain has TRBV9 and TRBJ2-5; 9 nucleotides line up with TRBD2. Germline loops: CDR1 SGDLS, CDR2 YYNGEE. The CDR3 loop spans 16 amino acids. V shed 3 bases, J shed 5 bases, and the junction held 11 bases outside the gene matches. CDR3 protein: CASSAIKAGGMETQYF. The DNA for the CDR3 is TGTGCCAGCAGCGCGATCAAAGCGGGAGGAATGGAGACCCAGTACTTC.

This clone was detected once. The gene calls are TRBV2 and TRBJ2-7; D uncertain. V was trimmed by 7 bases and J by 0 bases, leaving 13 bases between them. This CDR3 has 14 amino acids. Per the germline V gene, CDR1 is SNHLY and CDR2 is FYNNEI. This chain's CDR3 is CASMRSSSSYEQYF. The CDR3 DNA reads TGTGCCAGCATGAGGTCATCTAGCTCCTACGAGCAGTACTTC.

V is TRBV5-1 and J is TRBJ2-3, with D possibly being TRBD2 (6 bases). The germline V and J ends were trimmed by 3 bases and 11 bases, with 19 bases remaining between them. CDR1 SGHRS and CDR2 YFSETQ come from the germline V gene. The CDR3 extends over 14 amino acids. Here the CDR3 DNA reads TGCGCCAGCAGCTATGGGACGGACGGGGGTCTGCAGTATTTT. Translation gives CASSYGTDGGLQYF. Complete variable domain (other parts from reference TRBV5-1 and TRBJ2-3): KAGVTQTPRYLIKTRGQQVTLSCSPISGHRSVSWYQQTPGQGLQFLFEYFSETQRNKGNFPGRFSGRQFSNSRSEMNVSTLELGDSALYLCASSYGTDGGLQYFGPGTRLTVL.

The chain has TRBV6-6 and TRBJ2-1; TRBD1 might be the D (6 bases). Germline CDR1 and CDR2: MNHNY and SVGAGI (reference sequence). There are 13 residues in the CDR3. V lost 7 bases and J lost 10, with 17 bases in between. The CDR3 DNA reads TGTGCCAGCACCCTACAAGGGGGACGAGAGCAGTTCTTC. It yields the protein CASTLQGGREQFF.

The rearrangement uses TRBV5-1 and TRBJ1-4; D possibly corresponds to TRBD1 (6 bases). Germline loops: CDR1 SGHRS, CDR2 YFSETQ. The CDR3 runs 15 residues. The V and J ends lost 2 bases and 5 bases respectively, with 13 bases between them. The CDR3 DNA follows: TGCGCCAGCAGCTTAGGCGGGGGCAAGAATGAAAAACTGTTTTTT. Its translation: CASSLGGGKNEKLFF.

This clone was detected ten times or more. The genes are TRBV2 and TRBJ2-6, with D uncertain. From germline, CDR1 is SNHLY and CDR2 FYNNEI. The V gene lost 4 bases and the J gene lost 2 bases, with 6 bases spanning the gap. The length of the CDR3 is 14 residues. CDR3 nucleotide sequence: TGTGCCAGCAGTGGAGAGGCTGGGGCCAACGTCCTGACTTTC. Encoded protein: CASSGEAGANVLTF. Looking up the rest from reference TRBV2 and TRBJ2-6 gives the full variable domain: EPEVTQTPSHQVTQMGQEVILRCVPISNHLYFYWYRQILGQKVEFLVSFYNNEISEKSEIFDDQFSVERPDGSNFTLKIRSTKLEDSAMYFCASSGEAGANVLTFGAGSRLTVL.

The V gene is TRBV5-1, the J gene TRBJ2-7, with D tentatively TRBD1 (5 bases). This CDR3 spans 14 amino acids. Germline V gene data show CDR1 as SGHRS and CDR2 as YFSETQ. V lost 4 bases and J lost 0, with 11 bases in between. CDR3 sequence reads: CASSPKGISYEQYF. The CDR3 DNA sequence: TGCGCCAGCAGCCCCAAGGGGATCTCCTACGAGCAGTACTTC.

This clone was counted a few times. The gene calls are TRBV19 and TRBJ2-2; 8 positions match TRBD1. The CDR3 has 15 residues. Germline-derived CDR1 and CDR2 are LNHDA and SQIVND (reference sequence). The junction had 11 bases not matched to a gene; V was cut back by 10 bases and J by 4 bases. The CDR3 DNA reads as TGTGCCACTACAGAGGGGACAGGATCCACCGGGGAGCTGTTTTTT. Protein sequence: CATTEGTGSTGELFF. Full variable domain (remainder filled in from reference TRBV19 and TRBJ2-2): DGGITQSPKYLFRKEGQNVTLSCEQNLNHDAMYWYRQDPGQGLRLIYYSQIVNDFQKGDIAEGYSVSREKKESFPLTVTSAQKNPTAFYLCATTEGTGSTGELFFGEGSRLTVL.

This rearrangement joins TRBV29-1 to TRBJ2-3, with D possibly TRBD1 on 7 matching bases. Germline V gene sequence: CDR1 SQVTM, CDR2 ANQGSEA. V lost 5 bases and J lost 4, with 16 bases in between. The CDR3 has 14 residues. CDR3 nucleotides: TGCAGCGTTCAGGGGGGCCTACTCCCAGATACGCAGTATTTT. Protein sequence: CSVQGGLLPDTQYF.

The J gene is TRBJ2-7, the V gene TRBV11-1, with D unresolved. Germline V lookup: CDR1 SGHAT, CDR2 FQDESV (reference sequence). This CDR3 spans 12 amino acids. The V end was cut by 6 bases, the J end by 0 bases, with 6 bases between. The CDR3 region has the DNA TGTGCCAGCAGAAGGGACTCCTACGAGCAGTACTTC. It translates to CASRRDSYEQYF. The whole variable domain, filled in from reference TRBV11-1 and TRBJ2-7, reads EAEVAQSPRYKITEKSQAVAFWCDPISGHATLYWYRQILGQGPELLVQFQDESVVDDSQLPKDRFSAERLKGVDSTLKIQPAELGDSAMYLCASRRDSYEQYFGPGTRLTVT.